This T cell receptor (beta chain) was sequenced for a study of blood T cell repertoires in COVID-19 (dated by TCRdb to about 2020). In the study overall: The collaborator samples originated in the United States, Italy and Spain and spanned the acute and convalescent phases of COVID-19. The material from the prospective study consisted of cDNA or gDNA derived from T cells, B-cell-depleted T cells, or PBMCs. Deeply sampled blood TCRbeta repertoires from subjects exposed to, actively infected with, or recovered from COVID-19 were included in the dataset. Where HLA class I and class II types were available, the types were taken from metadata supplied by the sample provider, not from assay-based typing. A freely available public database, intended as a resource for researchers studying the immune response to SARS-CoV-2, is where the repertoires were released. The samples were drawn from the first 160 participants of the ongoing ImmuneRACE study and from some 1,300 subjects provided by 6 global collaborators. Sample metadata almost always included a de-identified subject ID, COVID-19 status, age in years and sex.

As for this clone: Its antigen specificity is not known. The sample holds no much larger clone one base away, and base qualities are not on file. This same CDR3 is encoded by further DNA sequences in the sample.

Collaborating institutions collected whole blood in K2EDTA tubes following their own protocols. For TCRbeta analysis, collaborators shipped samples as frozen whole blood, isolated PBMCs, or DNA extracted from either of those sample types. TCRbeta CDR3 regions were amplified from genomic DNA using the immunoSEQ Assay, a bias-controlled multiplex PCR. As for the authors' bioinformatics: The number of nucleated cells in each sample was estimated by amplification of reference gene primers within the assay. Sequence reads were collapsed and filtered to measure the absolute abundance of every unique TCRbeta CDR3 rearrangement. Productive Simpson clonality was computed per sample as the square root of Simpson's diversity index over productive rearrangements. TCRdb retrieved this table from immuneACCESS and kept in-frame rearrangements only. Not all clones are present; in checked studies, unresolved V genes account for under half, and no reason is known for the remainder. The V and J calls and clone size come from that table; D and trimming were worked out from the DNA. In this sample the table shows hundreds of thousands of clones, about 79% of which occur a single time. The ten biggest clones cover about 9.6% of the sample.

Points the paper makes about the study in general: The amount of clinical and demographic metadata varied by source and participant and was provided uncurated.

The clonotype comes from a man older than 75 with acute or convalescent COVID-19. The sequencing sample was made of peripheral blood.

The nucleotide sequence reads as follows: TGTGCCACCAGTGATCCCCGGGACAGAACCTACGAGCAGTACTTC. Translated, it reads CATSDPRDRTYEQYF. The chain uses TRBV24-1 and TRBJ2-7; the junction holds 7 bases that match TRBD1. V is trimmed back by 3 bases and J by 2 bases, and the junction contains 6 bases that no gene match accounts for. CDR1 is given as KGHDR and CDR2 as SFDVKD, both from the germline V gene. From its cysteine to its phenylalanine, the CDR3 spans 15 amino acids. The CDR3 DNA has 45 bases and is translated from base 1.